What follows describes a single T cell receptor beta chain. Antigen: not known. The CDR3 is made up of 13 amino acids. From germline, CDR1 is MNHEY and CDR2 SVGAGI. The ends were cut back, 5 bases at V and 2 bases at J, with 7 bases in the middle. PCR employed 60 Vbeta and 13 Jbeta primers. The protocol was immunoSEQ multiplex PCR, while the TCRdb copy is restricted to in-frame clones and leaves out a portion. Among 100,000 to 120,000 clones listed, 75% to 80% were seen once. The data were obtained in a study of cytomegalovirus exposure and HLA in healthy donors. Study-level results: What a later analysis showed was that several of the most significant clusters appeared linked to common viral pathogens. The study found most TCR sequences rare, yet found some public TCRs in many donors.

The chain joins TRBV6-5 to TRBJ1-5; D is unclear. The sequence came from a woman in her 30s in good health and CMV-seronegative. The sample was PBMCs. CDR3 region: CASSQRGNQPQHF. CDR3 sequence (DNA): TGTGCCAGCAGTCAACGGGGCAATCAGCCCCAGCATTTT.